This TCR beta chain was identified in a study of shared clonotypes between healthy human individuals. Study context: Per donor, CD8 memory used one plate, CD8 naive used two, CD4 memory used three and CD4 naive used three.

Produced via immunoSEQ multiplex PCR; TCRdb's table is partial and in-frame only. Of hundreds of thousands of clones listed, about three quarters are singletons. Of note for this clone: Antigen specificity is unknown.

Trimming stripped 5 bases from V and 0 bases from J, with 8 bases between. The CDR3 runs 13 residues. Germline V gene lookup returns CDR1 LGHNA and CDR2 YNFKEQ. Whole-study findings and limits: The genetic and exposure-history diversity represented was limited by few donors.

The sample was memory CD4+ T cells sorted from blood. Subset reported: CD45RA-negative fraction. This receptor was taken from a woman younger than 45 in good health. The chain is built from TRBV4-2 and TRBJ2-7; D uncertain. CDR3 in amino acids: CASSVGGSYEQYF. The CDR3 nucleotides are TGTGCCAGCAGCGTCGGCGGCTCCTACGAGCAGTACTTC.